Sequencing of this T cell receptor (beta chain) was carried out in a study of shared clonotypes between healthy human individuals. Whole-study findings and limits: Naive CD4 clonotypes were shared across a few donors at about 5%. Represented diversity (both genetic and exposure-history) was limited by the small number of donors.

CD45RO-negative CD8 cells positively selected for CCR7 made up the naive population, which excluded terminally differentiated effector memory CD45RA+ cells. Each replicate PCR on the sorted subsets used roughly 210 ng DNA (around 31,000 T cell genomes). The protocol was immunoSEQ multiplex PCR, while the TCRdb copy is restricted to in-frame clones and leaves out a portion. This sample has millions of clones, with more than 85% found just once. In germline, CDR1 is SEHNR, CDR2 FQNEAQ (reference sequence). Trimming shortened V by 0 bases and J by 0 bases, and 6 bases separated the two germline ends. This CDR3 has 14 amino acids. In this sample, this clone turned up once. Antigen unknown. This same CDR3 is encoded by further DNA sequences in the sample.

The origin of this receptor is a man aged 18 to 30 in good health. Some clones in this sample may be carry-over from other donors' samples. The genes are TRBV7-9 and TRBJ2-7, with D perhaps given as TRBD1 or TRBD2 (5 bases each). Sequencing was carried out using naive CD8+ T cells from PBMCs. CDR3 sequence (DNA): TGTGCCAGCAGCTTAGCGGGGACCTCCTACGAGCAGTACTTC. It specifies CASSLAGTSYEQYF.